The source of this TCR beta chain is a study of blood T cells in healthy people across ages. Study details: Per two T cells, template switching captured roughly one barcoded beta molecule.

The second PCR ran about 6 to 12 cycles with a sample-barcoded 5' primer and J-beta primers. Each CDR3 protein gets one entry after TCRdb re-called the 5' RACE reads with MiXCR. The sample holds fewer than 600,000 distinct CDR3 sequences, over 25% seen once. This CDR3 has 11 amino acids. Germline V gives CDR1 GTSNPN, CDR2 SVGIG (reference sequence). Trimming cost V 1 base and J 7 bases, with 7 bases left between them. This same sample was also part of a study on T cells of mothers and their children. That paper notes: Samples were obtained from three healthy Caucasian mothers and their six children. Thymic selection molds TCR recombination output in much the same way for related pairs as for unrelated pairs.

Sample: blood. This rearrangement joins TRBV30 to TRBJ2-5; D gene ambiguous. The TCR was taken from a boy aged 2 to 10 in good health. This CDR3 reads CAWSEIGTQYF. Written as DNA, the CDR3 is TGTGCCTGGAGTGAAATAGGGACCCAGTACTTC.